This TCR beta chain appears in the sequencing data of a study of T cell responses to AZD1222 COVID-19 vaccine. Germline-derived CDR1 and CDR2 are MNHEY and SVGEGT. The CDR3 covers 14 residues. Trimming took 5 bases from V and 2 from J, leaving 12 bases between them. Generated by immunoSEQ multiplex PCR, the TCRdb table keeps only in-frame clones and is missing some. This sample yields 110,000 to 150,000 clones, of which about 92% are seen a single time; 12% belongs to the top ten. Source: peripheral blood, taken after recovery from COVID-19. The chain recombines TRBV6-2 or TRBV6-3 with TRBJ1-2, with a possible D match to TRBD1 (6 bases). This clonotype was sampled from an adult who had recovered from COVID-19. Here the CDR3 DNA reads TGTGCCAGCAGTACACCCAGGGGCAACTATGGCTACACCTTC. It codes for CASSTPRGNYGYTF.